Listed below are T cell receptor beta chains from one sample, sequenced in a study of shared clonotypes between healthy human individuals. Assay: immunoSEQ multiplex PCR; the TCRdb copy retains only in-frame clones and omits some. The sample contains some 2,400,000 clones, around 95% of which appear only once. The sequenced sample was naive CD4+ T cells sorted from blood. The receptors were sampled from a man between 18 and 35 years old in good health. The CDR3 runs from the conserved cysteine through the conserved F or W. Fields, in order: J gene, V gene, D gene, CDR3 protein, CDR3 DNA. A D gene is named only where the DNA matches it firmly.

j_gene: TRBJ1-5; v_gene: TRBV2; d_gene: TRBD1; CDR3aa: CASSDQGARGNQPQHF; CDR3nt: TGTGCCAGCAGTGACCAGGGGGCGAGGGGCAATCAGCCCCAGCATTTT
j_gene: TRBJ1-1; v_gene: TRBV5-1; d_gene: .; CDR3aa: CASSLDGGTNTEAFF; CDR3nt: TGCGCCAGCAGCTTGGACGGGGGCACGAACACTGAAGCTTTCTTT
j_gene: TRBJ2-5; v_gene: TRBV29-1; d_gene: .; CDR3aa: CSGRTREQETQYF; CDR3nt: TGCAGCGGACGGACGAGAGAACAAGAGACCCAGTACTTC
j_gene: TRBJ2-1; v_gene: TRBV5-1; d_gene: TRBD1; CDR3aa: CASSLDGDRGNEQFF; CDR3nt: TGCGCCAGCAGCTTGGATGGGGACAGGGGTAATGAGCAGTTCTTC
j_gene: TRBJ2-7; v_gene: TRBV7-9; d_gene: .; CDR3aa: CASRTNFTGFLYEQYF; CDR3nt: TGTGCCAGCAGAACGAACTTTACAGGGTTTCTGTACGAGCAGTACTTC
j_gene: TRBJ1-2; v_gene: TRBV6-5; d_gene: .; CDR3aa: CASSRKTERYGYTF; CDR3nt: TGTGCCAGCAGTAGAAAGACAGAACGATATGGCTACACCTTC
j_gene: TRBJ2-3; v_gene: TRBV21-1; d_gene: .; CDR3aa: CASSTLTGCGNTQYF; CDR3nt: TGTGCCAGCAGCACCTTAACTGGTTGCGGAAATACGCAGTATTTT
j_gene: TRBJ2-7; v_gene: TRBV30; d_gene: .; CDR3aa: CAWGAGKTVTYEQYF; CDR3nt: TGTGCCTGGGGCGCCGGAAAGACGGTTACCTACGAGCAGTACTTC
j_gene: TRBJ2-1; v_gene: TRBV5-1; d_gene: TRBD2; CDR3aa: CASKGLAGQNEQFF; CDR3nt: TGCGCCAGCAAAGGACTAGCGGGGCAGAATGAGCAGTTCTTC
j_gene: TRBJ1-2; v_gene: TRBV10-3; d_gene: .; CDR3aa: CAISEGVYGYTF; CDR3nt: TGTGCCATCAGTGAGGGAGTATATGGCTACACCTTC
j_gene: TRBJ1-5; v_gene: TRBV9; d_gene: .; CDR3aa: CASSVGAGDNQPQHF; CDR3nt: TGTGCCAGCAGCGTAGGCGCAGGGGACAATCAGCCCCAGCATTTT
j_gene: TRBJ1-6; v_gene: TRBV5-4; d_gene: TRBD1; CDR3aa: CASSGKPPGQGYNSPLHF; CDR3nt: TGTGCCAGCAGCGGAAAACCTCCGGGACAGGGGTATAATTCACCCCTCCACTTT
j_gene: TRBJ2-7; v_gene: TRBV7-2; d_gene: .; CDR3aa: CASSPFGEQYF; CDR3nt: TGTGCCAGCAGCCCCTTTGGCGAGCAGTACTTC